The 31 T cell receptor beta chains reported below all come from one sample, sequenced in a study of blood T cell repertoires in COVID-19. TCRdb keeps only in-frame clones here, not all; method: immunoSEQ multiplex PCR. The table lists some 360,000 clones, around nine tenths of them singletons. The sample comprised PBMCs or T cells enriched from blood (not recorded which). Source of these receptors: a woman under 40 who had been exposed to COVID-19.

The chain links TRBV19 to TRBJ1-5; no definite D call. This CDR3 is 12 amino acids long. V was pared by 2 bases and J by 7 bases, with 6 bases between. Germline V CDR1 and CDR2: LNHDA, SQIVND (reference sequence). The CDR3 sequence is CASSIPRQPQHF. In nucleotides, the CDR3 is TGTGCCAGTAGTATACCTAGGCAGCCCCAGCATTTT.

This clone was picked up one time. This chain uses TRBV9 with TRBJ1-6; 12 positions agree with TRBD1. CDR1 is SGDLS and CDR2 is YYNGEE in the germline V gene. Unmatched junction bases numbered 9, after V lost 0 bases and J lost 8 bases. CDR3 length: 18 residues. For the CDR3, the DNA is TGTGCCAGCAGCGTAGGCCCCGCGGGACAGGGGGCGGATTCACCCCTCCACTTT. It yields the protein CASSVGPAGQGADSPLHF. The full variable domain, in which reference TRBV9 and TRBJ1-6 provide the parts outside the CDR3, is DSGVTQTPKHLITATGQRVTLRCSPRSGDLSVYWYQQSLDQGLQFLIQYYNGEERAKGNILERFSAQQFPDLHSELNLSSLELGDSALYFCASSVGPAGQGADSPLHFGNGTRLTVT.

V is TRBV27 and J is TRBJ1-1, with 8 bases fitting TRBD1. V gave up 5 bases and J gave up 1 base; unmatched junction bases: 3. Per germline, CDR1 MNHEY and CDR2 SMNVEV (reference sequence). The length of the CDR3 is 14 residues. CDR3 loop: CASSKGQGNTEAFF. The CDR3 DNA sequence: TGTGCCAGCAGTAAAGGACAGGGGAACACTGAAGCTTTCTTT.

V gene TRBV7-2 combines with J gene TRBJ2-7; 11 bases match TRBD2. Germline CDR1 is SGHTA and CDR2 is FQGNSA. J gave up 2 bases and V 5 bases, and 5 bases lay outside the gene matches. The CDR3 consists of 15 residues. The CDR3, as DNA: TGTGCCAGCAGCCCACGACTAGCGGGGACCTACGAGCAGTACTTC. Amino acids: CASSPRLAGTYEQYF.

The rearrangement links TRBV11-3 to TRBJ2-1; 11 bases match TRBD2. The germline V gene has CDR1 SGHNT and CDR2 YENEEA. V dropped 1 base and J dropped 6; count of bases not matched to a gene: 11. The CDR3 consists of 18 residues. The DNA of the CDR3 is TGTGCCAGCAGCTTAGTGTGGGGTAGCGGGAGGGCCCGCAATGAGCAGTTCTTC. Translating gives CASSLVWGSGRARNEQFF.

The sample holds one count of this clone. The rearrangement uses TRBV28 and TRBJ1-5, with D uncertain. The CDR3 sequence is 12 residues long. Trimming left V 4 bases short and J 10 bases short, with 11 bases between. Germline V lookup: CDR1 MDHEN, CDR2 SYDVKM. The CDR3 reads CASSSGRLPQHF. The CDR3 DNA follows: TGTGCCAGCAGTTCTGGGCGCCTCCCCCAGCATTTT. Based on the CDR3 plus reference TRBV28 and TRBJ1-5, the full variable domain is DVKVTQSSRYLVKRTGEKVFLECVQDMDHENMFWYRQDPGLGLRLIYFSYDVKMKEKGDIPEGYSVSREKKERFSLILESASTNQTSMYLCASSSGRLPQHFGDGTRLSIL.

This clone was recorded only once. The V gene is TRBV7-3, the J gene TRBJ2-6; 9 bases are a match to TRBD1. The CDR3 contains 17 residues. With V trimmed by 2 bases and J by 4 bases, 6 bases remained unmatched. Germline V lookup: CDR1 SGHTA, CDR2 FQGTGA. The CDR3 DNA reads TGTGCCAGCAGCTTAGTTGGGACAGGGCAAGGGGCCAACGTCCTGACTTTC. Translating it yields CASSLVGTGQGANVLTF.

The chain carries TRBV6-1 and TRBJ2-7; D ambiguous. This CDR3 spans 14 amino acids. Germline V gene data show CDR1 as MNHNS and CDR2 as SASEGT. The V end was cut by 0 bases, the J end by 1 base, with 7 bases between. This chain's CDR3 is CASSEAGSSYEQYF. DNA for the CDR3: TGTGCCAGCAGTGAAGCGGGCAGTTCCTACGAGCAGTACTTC.

V gene TRBV29-1 combines with J gene TRBJ2-1, with D maybe TRBD2 (5 bases). Germline CDR1 reads SQVTM; CDR2 reads ANQGSEA. V was cut by 2 bases and J by 15 bases, with 14 bases left in between. This CDR3 spans 11 amino acids. The CDR3: CSVELSASRFF. In DNA, the CDR3 is TGCAGCGTTGAACTTTCGGCTAGCCGGTTCTTC.

V gene TRBV18 combines with J gene TRBJ2-7, with 9 positions matching TRBD2. With V trimmed by 0 bases and J by 6 bases, 6 bases remained unmatched. CDR1 KGHSH and CDR2 LQKENI come from the germline V gene. CDR3 length: 15 residues. The CDR3 coding sequence is TGTGCCAGCTCACCACCGGCGGGAGGGCCCGGCGAGCAGTACTTC. This gives the protein CASSPPAGGPGEQYF.

V is TRBV4-1 and J is TRBJ1-2, with D possibly matching TRBD1 (6 bases). The CDR3 runs 15 residues. Germline V lookup: CDR1 MGHRA, CDR2 YSYEKL. V was cut by 0 bases and J by 7 bases, with 15 bases left in between. The CDR3 is CASSQDSRGAAGYTF. The CDR3 DNA is TGCGCCAGCAGCCAAGATAGTCGGGGGGCGGCTGGCTACACCTTC.

J is TRBJ2-1 and V is TRBV4-2; TRBD2 matches 10 bases. V lost 4 bases to trimming and J lost 4 bases; unmatched junction nucleotides: 7. The germline gives CDR1 LGHNA, CDR2 YNFKEQ. The CDR3 has 16 amino acids. DNA for the CDR3: TGTGCCAGCAGCCGCCTAGCGGGAGACGGATACAATGAGCAGTTCTTC. Translating it yields CASSRLAGDGYNEQFF.

This clone was counted a few times. V is TRBV15 and J is TRBJ1-6, with D perhaps matching TRBD1 (5 bases). The CDR3 has 16 residues. Trimming pared 0 bases from V and 8 bases from J, leaving 14 bases between. Germline CDR1 and CDR2: LNHNV and YYDKDF (reference sequence). The CDR3 region has the DNA TGTGCCACCAGCAGAGATCGAGGGCCGGGGGATTCACCCCTCCACTTT. It translates to CATSRDRGPGDSPLHF. Full variable domain (remainder filled in from reference TRBV15 and TRBJ1-6): DAMVIQNPRYQVTQFGKPVTLSCSQTLNHNVMYWYQQKSSQAPKLLFHYYDKDFNNEADTPDNFQSRRPNTSFCFLDIRSPGLGDTAMYLCATSRDRGPGDSPLHFGNGTRLTVT.

This rearrangement joins TRBV27 to TRBJ1-3; no definite D call. This CDR3 contains 15 residues. The germline gives CDR1 MNHEY, CDR2 SMNVEV (reference sequence). Trimming took off 2 bases at V and 0 bases at J, with 8 bases between the two ends. This CDR3 is CASSLGGSSGNTIYF. CDR3 bases: TGTGCCAGCAGTTTAGGTGGCAGCTCTGGAAACACCATATATTTT.

The rearrangement links TRBV5-1 to TRBJ2-3, with D tentatively TRBD2 (6 bases). The V gene lost 2 bases and the J gene lost 2 bases, with 12 bases spanning the gap. The CDR3 sequence is 15 residues long. Germline V gene lookup returns CDR1 SGHRS and CDR2 YFSETQ. The CDR3 DNA sequence: TGCGCCAGCAGCTTAGGCGGGACCAACACAGATACGCAGTATTTT. It codes for CASSLGGTNTDTQYF.

This clone was seen more than once but under ten times. J is TRBJ2-7 and V is TRBV7-3; 7 bases are a match to TRBD1. With 2 bases clipped from V and 0 bases from J, the junction kept 4 bases outside the gene matches. Germline CDR1 is SGHTA and CDR2 is FQGTGA. This CDR3 is built from 15 residues. Here the CDR3 reads CASSLSGGPSYEQYF. CDR3 bases: TGTGCCAGCAGCTTATCAGGGGGACCCTCCTACGAGCAGTACTTC.

The genes are TRBV11-2 and TRBJ2-5; possible D gene TRBD2, 5 bases. V lost 3 bases and J 5 bases, leaving 16 bases between the germline ends. CDR1 SGHAT and CDR2 FQNNGV come from the germline V gene. This CDR3 is 15 amino acids long. CDR3 loop: CASSFGGTRRETQYF. The CDR3 bases are TGTGCCAGCAGCTTTGGTGGCACTAGGAGGGAGACCCAGTACTTC. The entire variable domain, with the rest obtained from reference TRBV11-2 and TRBJ2-5, is as follows: EAGVAQSPRYKIIEKRQSVAFWCNPISGHATLYWYQQILGQGPKLLIQFQNNGVVDDSQLPKDRFSAERLKGVDSTLKIQPAKLEDSAVYLCASSFGGTRRETQYFGPGTRLLVL.

This chain joins TRBV6-5 and TRBJ1-1, with 7 bases that match TRBD1. Trimming removed 4 bases from V and 5 bases from J; junction bases left unmatched: 7. In germline, CDR1 is MNHEY, CDR2 SVGAGI. CDR3 length equals 14 residues. The chain's CDR3 is CASSFDRERTEAFF. The DNA of the CDR3 is TGTGCCAGCAGTTTCGACAGGGAAAGGACTGAAGCTTTCTTT.

The genes are TRBV7-9 and TRBJ2-3; a weak D match, TRBD2 (5 bases). V gave up 6 bases and J gave up 2 bases, with 15 bases separating them. The length of the CDR3 is 15 residues. Germline V gives CDR1 SEHNR, CDR2 FQNEAQ (reference sequence). CDR3 sequence: CASSPGGSVTDTQYF. The CDR3 DNA is TGTGCCAGCAGTCCCGGTGGTAGCGTCACAGATACGCAGTATTTT.

The chain couples TRBV7-3 to TRBJ2-7; D may be TRBD2 (5 bases). This CDR3 region has 15 residues. Germline V gene sequence: CDR1 SGHTA, CDR2 FQGTGA. The V end lost 4 bases, the J end lost 3 bases, and 16 bases lay between the germline ends. The CDR3 bases are TGTGCCAGCAGCTCCCAGCGGTCCCCTGGCTACGAGCAGTACTTC. Translated: CASSSQRSPGYEQYF.

The chain joins TRBV3-1 (or the pseudogene TRBV3-2) to TRBJ1-2; D is uncertain. Trimming took off 4 bases at V and 8 bases at J, with 17 bases between the two ends. This CDR3 contains 14 residues. The germline gives CDR1 LGHDT, CDR2 YNNKEL (reference sequence). The CDR3 region has the DNA TGTGCCAGCAGCCGGACGTTGGGGAGTGAGGGCTACACCTTC. Its protein product is CASSRTLGSEGYTF.

V usage is TRBV21-1 and J usage is TRBJ2-7; TRBD2 was called by the table and not checked on the DNA. TRBV21-1 is an annotated pseudogene. CDR3 length: 18 amino acids. The CDR3 loop reads CASSKYFGREDKPYEQYF. DNA of the CDR3: TGTGCCAGCAGCAAATATTTCGGGCGGGAGGACAAACCCTACGAGCAGTACTTC.

The chain has TRBV6-2 or TRBV6-3 and TRBJ2-1; a possible D gene is TRBD1 (6 bases). CDR3 length equals 16 residues. Germline V lookup: CDR1 MNHEY, CDR2 SVGEGT. V was clipped by 0 bases and J by 5 bases, with 14 bases between them. The CDR3 is CASSYSLGKGDNEQFF. CDR3 coding DNA: TGTGCCAGCAGTTACTCGCTTGGTAAGGGGGACAATGAGCAGTTCTTC.

The V gene is TRBV12-3 or TRBV12-4, the J gene TRBJ1-5; D is undetermined. V was pared by 6 bases and J by 6 bases, with 12 bases between. The CDR3 runs 13 residues. CDR3 nucleotide sequence: TGTGCCAGCAGGACCTCTGCGGCTCAGCCCCAGCATTTT. Amino acids: CASRTSAAQPQHF.

V usage is TRBV7-3 and J usage is TRBJ2-3, with TRBD1 matching over 8 bases. Germline V gene lookup returns CDR1 SGHTA and CDR2 FQGTGA. The V segment lost 3 bases and the J segment 4 bases; nucleotides outside the gene matches: 6. This CDR3 has 15 amino acids. For the CDR3, the DNA is TGTGCCAGCAGCTTCGGGGCAGGGGGCCCAGATACGCAGTATTTT. Translated, it gives CASSFGAGGPDTQYF.

The chain uses TRBV13 and TRBJ2-4; 13 bases are a match to TRBD2. After removal of 4 bases from V and 9 bases from J, the junction contained 3 bases not matched to a gene. Germline V gene lookup returns CDR1 PRHDT and CDR2 FYEKMQ (reference sequence). The CDR3 runs to 14 residues. The CDR3 DNA follows: TGTGCCAGCAGCTACGGACTAGCGGGGGCCATTCAGTACTTC. Its translation is CASSYGLAGAIQYF.

This chain uses TRBV3-1 (or the pseudogene TRBV3-2) with TRBJ2-3, with 12 bases fitting TRBD2. The CDR3 loop spans 17 amino acids. J gave up 3 bases and V 4 bases, and 8 bases lay outside the gene matches. Germline V CDR1 and CDR2: LGHDT, YNNKEL (reference sequence). CDR3 nucleotides: TGTGCCAGCAGCCCCCGGACTAGCGGGATACCTACAGATACGCAGTATTTT. Amino acids: CASSPRTSGIPTDTQYF.

J is TRBJ2-7 and V is TRBV3-1 (or the pseudogene TRBV3-2); D perhaps matches TRBD2 (6 bases). V shed 1 base and J shed 11 bases, with 15 bases lying between them. The CDR3 contains 13 residues. CDR1 is LGHDT, CDR2 YNNKEL, per germline (reference sequence). The CDR3: CASSQAQEGLEYF. In nucleotides, the CDR3 is TGTGCCAGCAGCCAAGCCCAGGAGGGGCTGGAGTACTTC.

The chain joins TRBV3-1 (or the pseudogene TRBV3-2) to TRBJ1-2; the match to TRBD1 covers 8 bases. In germline, CDR1 is LGHDT, CDR2 YNNKEL (reference sequence). The CDR3 consists of 14 residues. With V trimmed by 2 bases and J by 4 bases, 3 bases remained unmatched. The CDR3 DNA reads as TGTGCCAGCAGCCAATTGGACAGGGTCTATGGCTACACCTTC. Its protein is CASSQLDRVYGYTF.

The V call is TRBV18, the J call TRBJ2-7; tentatively, D is TRBD1 (7 bases). CDR3 length equals 14 residues. The V end was cut by 6 bases, the J end by 2 bases, with 14 bases between. Per the germline V gene, CDR1 is KGHSH and CDR2 is LQKENI. The CDR3 is CASSRGATTYEQYF. Written as DNA, the CDR3 is TGTGCCAGCTCCAGGGGGGCGACTACCTACGAGCAGTACTTC.

The gene calls are TRBV29-1 and TRBJ2-7; possible D gene TRBD1, 5 bases. The length of the CDR3 is 12 residues. CDR1 and CDR2 (germline): SQVTM, ANQGSEA. V dropped 7 bases and J dropped 5 bases, with 15 bases sitting between them. Here the CDR3 DNA reads TGCAGCGCCCGGACAACGTCGGACGAGCAGTACTTC. It yields the protein CSARTTSDEQYF.